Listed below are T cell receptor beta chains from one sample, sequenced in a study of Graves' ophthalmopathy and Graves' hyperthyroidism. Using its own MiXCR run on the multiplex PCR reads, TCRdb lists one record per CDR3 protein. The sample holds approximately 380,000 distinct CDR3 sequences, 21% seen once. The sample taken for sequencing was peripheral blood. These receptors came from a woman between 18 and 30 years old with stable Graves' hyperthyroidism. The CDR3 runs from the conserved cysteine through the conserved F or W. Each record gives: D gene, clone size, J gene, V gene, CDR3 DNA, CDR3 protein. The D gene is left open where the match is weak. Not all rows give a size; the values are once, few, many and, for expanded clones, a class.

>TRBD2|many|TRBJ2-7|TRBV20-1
TGCAGTGCCCAGACCCCTAGCGGGAGGAGCGGCCACGAGCAGTACTTC
CSAQTPSGRSGHEQYF
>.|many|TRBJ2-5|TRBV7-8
TGTGCCAGCAGCTTAAAGTCGATTAACCAAGAGACCCAGTACTTC
CASSLKSINQETQYF
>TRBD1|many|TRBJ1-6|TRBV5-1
TGCGCCAGCAGCACAGGACAGGGGTTAAGTTCACCCCTCCACTTT
CASSTGQGLSSPLHF
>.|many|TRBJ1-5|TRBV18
TGTGCCAGCTCAGATGGGGGTCAGCCCCAGCATTTT
CASSDGGQPQHF
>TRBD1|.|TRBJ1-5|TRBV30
TGTGCCTGGAGTCCCGGGACAGGGAAACAGCCCCAGCATTTT
CAWSPGTGKQPQHF
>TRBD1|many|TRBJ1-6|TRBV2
TGTGCCAGCAGTGGACAGGGGGCGACACCCCTCCACTTT
CASSGQGATPLHF
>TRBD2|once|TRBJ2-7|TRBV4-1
TGCGCCAGCAGCCACCCGGGACTAGTTTACGAGCAGTACTTC
CASSHPGLVYEQYF
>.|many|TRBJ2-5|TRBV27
TGTGCCAGCAGTTTGTCATATGGCCTTGGGGAGACCCAGTACTTC
CASSLSYGLGETQYF
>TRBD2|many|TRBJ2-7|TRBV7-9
TGTGCCAGCAGCTCAGGGACTAGCGGGGCCTACGAGCAGTACTTC
CASSSGTSGAYEQYF
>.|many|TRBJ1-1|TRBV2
TGTGCCAGCAGTGATGGGGGTTTGAACACTGAAGCTTTCTTT
CASSDGGLNTEAFF
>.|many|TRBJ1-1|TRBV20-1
TGCAGTGCTGCTTCACTGTTCATGAACACTGAAGCTTTCTTT
CSAASLFMNTEAFF
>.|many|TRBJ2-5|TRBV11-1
TGTGCCAGCAGCTTAGGTTACGGGTTGCGGGAAGGCACCAAAGAGACCCAGTACTTC
CASSLGYGLREGTKETQYF
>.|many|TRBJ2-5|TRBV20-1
TGCAGTGCTAGAGATTTTAGGGGTGGCCCCTGGGGAGAGACCCAGTACTTC
CSARDFRGGPWGETQYF
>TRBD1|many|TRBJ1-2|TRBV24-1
TGTGCCACCAGTGATGGGAGCTGGACAGGGGGAGCGGATGGCTACACCTTC
CATSDGSWTGGADGYTF
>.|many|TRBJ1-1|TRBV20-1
TGCAGTGCTAGAGATAATGGGCAAGTAGGCACTGAAGCTTTCTTT
CSARDNGQVGTEAFF
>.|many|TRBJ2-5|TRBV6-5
TGTGCCAGCAGCGGCATAGGGGAGACCCAGTACTTC
CASSGIGETQYF
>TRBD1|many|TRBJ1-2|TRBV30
TGTGCCTGGAGTGGACAGGGGAGGGCTCCGGGCTATGGCTACACCTTC
CAWSGQGRAPGYGYTF
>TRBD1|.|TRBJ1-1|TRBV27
TGTGCCAGCAGTCGAAGTAGGGACAGGGATTTAGAGAAAGCTTTCTTT
CASSRSRDRDLEKAFF
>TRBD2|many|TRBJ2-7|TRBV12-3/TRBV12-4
TGTGCCAGCAGTGGCAGGAGCGGGACCTACGAGCAGTACTTC
CASSGRSGTYEQYF
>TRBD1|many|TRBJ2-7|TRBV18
TGTGCCAGCTCACCCTCTACACCGTGGACAGGGGGCTTCGAGCAGTACTTC
CASSPSTPWTGGFEQYF
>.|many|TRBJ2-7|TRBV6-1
TGTGCCAGCAGCCAGCTTAATCGCGAGCAGTACTTC
CASSQLNREQYF
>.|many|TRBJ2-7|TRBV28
TGTGCCAGCAGTTTAATGGGCAGGGAATACGAGCAGTACTTC
CASSLMGREYEQYF
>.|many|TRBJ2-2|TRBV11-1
TGTGCCAGCAGCTTATATCCAGGTGACTACACCGGGGAGCTGTTTTTT
CASSLYPGDYTGELFF
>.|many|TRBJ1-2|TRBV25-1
TGTGCCAGCAGTGGATTTGGAGGGGAGGAGTATGGCTACACCTTC
CASSGFGGEEYGYTF
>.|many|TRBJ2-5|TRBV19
TGTGCCAGTAGTGTTCCGTTGGGGAAGACCCAGTACTTC
CASSVPLGKTQYF
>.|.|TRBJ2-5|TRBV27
TGTGCCAGCAGTAGAAAAGGGGGAGGGGAGACCCAGTACTTC
CASSRKGGGETQYF
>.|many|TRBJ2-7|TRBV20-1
TGCAGTGCTACGACAGGCCCGCCTACGAAGCAGTACTTC
CSATTGPPTKQYF
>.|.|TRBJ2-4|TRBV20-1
TGCAGTGCTACCGCTAAGATCAACATTCAGTACTTC
CSATAKINIQYF
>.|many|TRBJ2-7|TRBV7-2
TGTGCCAGCAGCTTAGCCTATGGGGGCTCCGCCGAGCAGTACTTC
CASSLAYGGSAEQYF
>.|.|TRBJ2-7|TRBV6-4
TGTGCCAGCGAGGGAATTAGCTTCTACGAGCAGTACTTC
CASEGISFYEQYF
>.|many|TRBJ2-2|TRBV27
TGTGCCAGCAGTTTATATTCCCTTCCGGGCACCGGGGAGCTGTTTTTT
CASSLYSLPGTGELFF
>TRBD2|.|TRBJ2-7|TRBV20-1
TGCAGTGCCGTCCCCCGGACTAGCTGGACCTACGAGCAGTACTTC
CSAVPRTSWTYEQYF
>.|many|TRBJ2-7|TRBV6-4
TGTGCCAGCAGTGACGGTGGCAGCCACCTTAGGGAGCAGTACTTC
CASSDGGSHLREQYF
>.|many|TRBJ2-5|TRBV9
TGTGCCAGCAGCGTAGGTGTTCAAGAGACCCAGTACTTC
CASSVGVQETQYF
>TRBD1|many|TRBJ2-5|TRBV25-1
TGTGCCAGCAGTGAAACTCCTACGACAGGGGGGAGAGAAGAGACCCAGTACTTC
CASSETPTTGGREETQYF
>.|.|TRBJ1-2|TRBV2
TGTGCCAGCAACGGAAACTATGGCTACACCTTC
CASNGNYGYTF
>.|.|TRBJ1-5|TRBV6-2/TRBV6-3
TGTGCCAGCAAGTTTGGCACGGGGAATCAGCCCCAGCATTTT
CASKFGTGNQPQHF